Listed below are T cell receptor beta chains from one sample, sequenced in a study of cytomegalovirus exposure and HLA in healthy donors. Assay: immunoSEQ multiplex PCR; the TCRdb copy retains only in-frame clones and omits some. The sample has roughly 190,000 clones; more than 75% are singletons. The sample consisted of PBMCs. Receptor source: a woman aged 50 to 60 in good health and CMV-seronegative. The CDR3 runs from the conserved cysteine through the conserved F or W. The D gene is left open where the match is weak. Rows may omit the clone size; those that give it use once, few, many or a size class.

D	size	J	V	CDR3	DNA
-	-	TRBJ1-1	TRBV5-6	CASSFAALNTEAFF	TGTGCCAGCAGCTTTGCGGCGTTGAACACTGAAGCTTTCTTT
-	-	TRBJ2-1	TRBV7-3	CASSSRVENYNEQFF	TGTGCCAGCAGCTCCCGGGTTGAGAATTACAATGAGCAGTTCTTC
TRBD2	-	TRBJ2-2	TRBV10-2	CASRLAGANTGELFF	TGCGCCAGCAGGTTAGCGGGAGCGAACACCGGGGAGCTGTTTTTT
-	-	TRBJ1-5	TRBV21-1	CASSKARGGQQPQHF	TGTGCCAGCAGCAAAGCGCGGGGGGGTCAGCAGCCCCAGCATTTT
-	-	TRBJ2-2	TRBV15	CATSIAVATGELFF	TGTGCCACCAGCATAGCGGTGGCTACCGGGGAGCTGTTTTTT
-	-	TRBJ1-1	TRBV19	CASSIGRGANTEAFF	TGTGCCAGTAGTATTGGGAGGGGTGCGAACACTGAAGCTTTCTTT
-	-	TRBJ1-5	TRBV25-1	CASSESDSWEWPQHF	TGTGCCAGCAGTGAATCGGACAGTTGGGAGTGGCCCCAGCATTTT
TRBD2	-	TRBJ2-5	TRBV7-2	CASSSTSGLGEETQYF	TGTGCCAGCAGCTCCACTAGCGGGCTGGGGGAAGAGACCCAGTACTTC
TRBD1	once	TRBJ1-2	TRBV11-2	CASSSRDRLYGYTF	TGTGCCAGCAGCTCCCGGGACAGACTCTATGGCTACACCTTC
-	few	TRBJ2-5	TRBV28	CASRKRAQRETQYF	TGTGCCAGCAGGAAGCGGGCCCAGCGGGAGACCCAGTACTTC
TRBD1	-	TRBJ1-2	TRBV29-1	CSAPRTGLGYTF	TGCAGCGCACCCAGGACAGGGTTGGGCTACACCTTC
-	-	TRBJ2-7	TRBV9	CASSVDTGTYEQYF	TGTGCCAGCAGCGTTGACACGGGGACCTACGAGCAGTACTTC
-	once	TRBJ1-2	TRBV4-1	CASSQDLSRGYTF	TGCGCCAGCAGCCAAGACCTTTCGCGAGGCTACACCTTC
TRBD2	-	TRBJ2-5	TRBV10-3	CAISEPTSAQETQYF	TGTGCCATCAGTGAACCGACTAGCGCCCAAGAGACCCAGTACTTC
TRBD2	-	TRBJ2-1	TRBV25-1	CASSANGELRGGQFF	TGTGCCAGCAGTGCCAACGGGGAGTTACGCGGGGGGCAGTTCTTC
-	few	TRBJ2-1	TRBV5-1	CASSLGGENYNEQFF	TGCGCCAGCAGCTTGGGCGGGGAAAACTACAATGAGCAGTTCTTC
-	-	TRBJ2-3	TRBV7-3	CASGGTDTQYF	TGTGCCAGCGGAGGCACAGATACGCAGTATTTT
-	few	TRBJ2-6	TRBV6-1	CASSDRPSGANVLTF	TGTGCCAGCAGTGACCGTCCTTCTGGGGCCAACGTCCTGACTTTC
TRBD1	few	TRBJ1-2	TRBV2	CASSRDSVDYGYTF	TGTGCCAGCAGCCGGGACAGCGTAGACTATGGCTACACCTTC
TRBD2	-	TRBJ2-2	TRBV9	CASSLRGGPSNTGELFF	TGTGCCAGCAGCTTACGCGGGGGGCCCTCGAACACCGGGGAGCTGTTTTTT
-	-	TRBJ2-7	TRBV28	CASSLGSGFLWQYF	TGTGCCAGCAGTTTAGGGTCCGGGTTTCTCTGGCAGTACTTC
-	-	TRBJ1-2	TRBV18	CASSPFEQFYGYTF	TGTGCCAGCTCACCGTTTGAACAGTTCTATGGCTACACCTTC
TRBD2	-	TRBJ2-7	TRBV29-1	CSVAGVSGVNLYEQYF	TGCAGCGTGGCGGGCGTAAGCGGGGTTAACTTGTACGAGCAGTACTTC